This TCR beta chain was recorded in a study of T cell responses to AZD1222 COVID-19 vaccine (dated by TCRdb to about 2021). Some background on the complete study: AZD1222 recipients given second doses at about 4 weeks or at about 12 weeks were pooled, since spike-specific TCR depth and breadth were not found to differ between the two schedules. TCR sequencing covered fewer than 250 trial participants: 200 to 220 given two doses of AZD1222 and 26 given two doses of MenACWY control vaccine. Enrollment into the trials was organized by age into subgroups of 18-55, 56-69 and 70-plus years, and those subgroups contained about 150, 27 and 61 TCR-sequenced participants, respectively. Study-level results and caveats: The 56-69-year group was small, and its depth increase did not reach significance, likely because of low power. Nearly half of unique spike-specific TCRs reportedly recognized epitopes outside regions mutated in the B.1.351 and B.1.1.7 variants. CD4 TCRs associated with the vaccine covered the entire spike protein, and the dominant responses were in regions 160-218 and 743-854. After two AZD1222 doses, spike-specific TCR breadth and depth were significantly higher than at day 0 and than in MenACWY recipients. Conclusions about previously exposed vaccinees are limited, since just 5 to 7 AZD1222 recipients were seropositive for SARS-CoV-2 at baseline. Because no day 14 peak-response samples were available, repertoires were characterized only after the peak T cell response. Most participants were white British and females outnumbered males, and the authors suggested that clonal diversity may have been underestimated.

The CDR3 regions of human TCRbeta chains were analyzed by immunosequencing. Processing in the source paper ran as follows. Repertoire TCRs were matched against a reference library of SARS-CoV-2-specific TCRs generated with the MIRA antigen-specificity platform. Breadth was defined as the fraction of unique TCRs that were SARS-CoV-2-associated, and depth was defined as the fraction of total T cells that were SARS-CoV-2-associated. Using the MIRA data, each spike-specific TCR was assigned both to the spike region to which the TCR was reactive and to a CD4 or CD8 class. Log10-transformed breadth and depth values were compared by one-way ANOVA with Sidak's multiple comparisons tests. The clones in this table, taken by TCRdb from immuneACCESS, are in-frame only. Not every clone is retained; where verified, under half of the shortfall comes from an unresolved V gene, and the cause of the rest is unknown. V, J and clone size were drawn from that table, and D and trimming were deduced from the DNA. In all, the sample holds about 83,000 clones, and around 88% of those were seen once. About 9.5% of the sample is in the top ten clones.

The junction carries 12 bases between V and J, which are trimmed by 2 bases and 2 bases respectively. The germline V gene encodes CDR1 KGHSH and CDR2 LQKENI. CDR3 length: 15 amino acids, cysteine to phenylalanine. The retained sequence is limited to the CDR3, 45 bases, with the frame set at the first base. Read against the paper, the sample's time point label means: baseline before first vaccination. Samples from vaccinated people were obtained from the UK trials COV001 and COV002, which included a single-blind randomized controlled phase 2/3 trial of AZD1222 (ChAdOx1 nCoV-19) in healthy adults. For TCRbeta chain sequencing, PBMC samples from trial participants were taken at day 0 and at day 28 after the second dose. Remarks on this clone: It lacks a known antigen. Nothing much larger sits one base from this clone, and base qualities are not available.

The sample consisted of peripheral blood, taken on day 0 of AZD1222 vaccination. The receptor's source is an adult in good health. The rearranged segments are TRBV18 and TRBJ1-1; matching of 6 bases hints at TRBD1 as the D gene. This receptor carries the CDR3 CASSPKGTTNTEAFF. The nucleotide sequence is TGTGCCAGCTCACCAAAAGGGACAACTAACACTGAAGCTTTCTTT.